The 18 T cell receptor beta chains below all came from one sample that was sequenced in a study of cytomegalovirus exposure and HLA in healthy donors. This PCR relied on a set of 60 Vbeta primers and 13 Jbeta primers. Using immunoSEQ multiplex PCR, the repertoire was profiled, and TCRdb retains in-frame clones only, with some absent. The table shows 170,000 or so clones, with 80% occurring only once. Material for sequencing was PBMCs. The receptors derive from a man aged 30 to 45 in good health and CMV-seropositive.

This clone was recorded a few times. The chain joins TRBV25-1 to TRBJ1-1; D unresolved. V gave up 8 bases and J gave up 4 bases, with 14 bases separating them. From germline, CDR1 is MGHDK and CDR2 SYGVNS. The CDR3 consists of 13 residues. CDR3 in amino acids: CASEADWVTEAFF. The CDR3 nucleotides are TGTGCCAGCGAAGCCGACTGGGTCACTGAAGCTTTCTTT. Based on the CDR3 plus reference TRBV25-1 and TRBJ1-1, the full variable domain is EADIYQTPRYLVIGTGKKITLECSQTMGHDKMYWYQQDPGMELHLIHYSYGVNSTEKGDLSSESTVSRIRTEHFPLTLESARPSHTSQYLCASEADWVTEAFFGQGTRLTVV.

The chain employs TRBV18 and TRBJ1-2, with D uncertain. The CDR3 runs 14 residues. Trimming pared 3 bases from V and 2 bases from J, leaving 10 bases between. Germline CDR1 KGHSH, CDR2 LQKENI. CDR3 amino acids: CASSPPQVNYGYTF. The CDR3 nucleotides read TGTGCCAGCTCACCCCCCCAGGTAAACTATGGCTACACCTTC.

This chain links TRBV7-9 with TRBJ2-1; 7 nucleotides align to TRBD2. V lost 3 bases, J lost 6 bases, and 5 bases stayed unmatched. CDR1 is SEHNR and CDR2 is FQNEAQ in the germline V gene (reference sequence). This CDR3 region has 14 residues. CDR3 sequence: CASSLMSSGNEQFF. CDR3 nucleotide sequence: TGTGCCAGCAGCTTGATGTCTAGCGGCAATGAGCAGTTCTTC.

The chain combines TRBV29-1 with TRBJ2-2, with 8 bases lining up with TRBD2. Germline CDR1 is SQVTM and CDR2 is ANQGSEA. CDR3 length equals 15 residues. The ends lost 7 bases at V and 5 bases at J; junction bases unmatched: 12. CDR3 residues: CSGKAAGARTGELFF. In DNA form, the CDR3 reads TGCAGCGGAAAGGCAGCGGGAGCTCGAACCGGGGAGCTGTTTTTT.

This CDR3 reads CSVVQGTTGELFF. The CDR3 bases are TGCAGCGTTGTACAGGGGACCACCGGGGAGCTGTTTTTT. The V gene is TRBV29-1, the J gene TRBJ2-2, with 7 bases fitting TRBD1. This CDR3 has 13 amino acids. Germline assignment: CDR1 SQVTM and CDR2 ANQGSEA. The junction had 3 bases not matched to a gene; V was cut back by 4 bases and J by 4 bases.

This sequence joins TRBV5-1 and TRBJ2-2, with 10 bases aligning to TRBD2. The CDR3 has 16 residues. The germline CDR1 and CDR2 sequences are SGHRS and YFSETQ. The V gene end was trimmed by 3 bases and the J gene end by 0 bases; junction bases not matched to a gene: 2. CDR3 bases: TGCGCCAGCAGCTCCGGGACTAGCGCGAACACCGGGGAGCTGTTTTTT. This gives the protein CASSSGTSANTGELFF.

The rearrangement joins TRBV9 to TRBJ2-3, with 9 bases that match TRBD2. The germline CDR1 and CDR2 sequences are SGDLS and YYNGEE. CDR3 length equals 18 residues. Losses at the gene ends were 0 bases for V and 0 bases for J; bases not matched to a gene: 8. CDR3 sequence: CASSVGTSARASTDTQYF. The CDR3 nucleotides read TGTGCCAGCAGCGTAGGGACTAGCGCGAGGGCTAGCACAGATACGCAGTATTTT.

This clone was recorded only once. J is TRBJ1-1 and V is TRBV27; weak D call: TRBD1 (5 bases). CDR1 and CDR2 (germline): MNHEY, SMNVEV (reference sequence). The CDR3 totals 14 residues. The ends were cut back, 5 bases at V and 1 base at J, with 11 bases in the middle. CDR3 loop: CASSTPRGNTEAFF. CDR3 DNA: TGTGCCAGCAGTACCCCAAGGGGGAACACTGAAGCTTTCTTT.

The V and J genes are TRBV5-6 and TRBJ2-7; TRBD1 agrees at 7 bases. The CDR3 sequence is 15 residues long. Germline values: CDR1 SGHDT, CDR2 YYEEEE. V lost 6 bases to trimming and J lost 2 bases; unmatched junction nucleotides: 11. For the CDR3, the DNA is TGTGCCAGCAACACGGCGGCGACAGGGCCCTACGAGCAGTACTTC. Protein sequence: CASNTAATGPYEQYF.

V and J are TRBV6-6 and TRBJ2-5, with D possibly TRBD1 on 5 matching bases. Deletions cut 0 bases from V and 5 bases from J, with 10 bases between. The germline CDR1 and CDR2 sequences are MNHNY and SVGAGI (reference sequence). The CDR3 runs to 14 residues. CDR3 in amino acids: CASSYSRGWETQYF. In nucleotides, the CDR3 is TGTGCCAGCAGTTACTCAAGGGGTTGGGAGACCCAGTACTTC.

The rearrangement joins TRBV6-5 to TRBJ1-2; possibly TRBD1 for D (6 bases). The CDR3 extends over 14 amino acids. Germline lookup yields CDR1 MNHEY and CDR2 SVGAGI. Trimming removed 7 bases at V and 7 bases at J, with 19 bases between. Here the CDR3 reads CASTPTGKASGYTF. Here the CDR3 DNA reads TGTGCCAGCACCCCGACAGGAAAGGCGAGTGGCTACACCTTC.

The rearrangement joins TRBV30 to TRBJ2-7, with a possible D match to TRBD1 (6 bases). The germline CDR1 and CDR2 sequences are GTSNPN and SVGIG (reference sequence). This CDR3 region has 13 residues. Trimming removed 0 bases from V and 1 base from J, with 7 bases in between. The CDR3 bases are TGTGCCTGGAGTGTAGGGGGTTCCTACGAGCAGTACTTC. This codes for CAWSVGGSYEQYF.

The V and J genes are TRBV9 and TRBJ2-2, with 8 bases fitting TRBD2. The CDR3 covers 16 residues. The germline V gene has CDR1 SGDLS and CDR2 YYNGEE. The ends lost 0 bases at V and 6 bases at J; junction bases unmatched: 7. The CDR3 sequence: CASSVVTGGRAGELFF. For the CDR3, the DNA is TGTGCCAGCAGCGTAGTAACGGGGGGGCGGGCCGGGGAGCTGTTTTTT.

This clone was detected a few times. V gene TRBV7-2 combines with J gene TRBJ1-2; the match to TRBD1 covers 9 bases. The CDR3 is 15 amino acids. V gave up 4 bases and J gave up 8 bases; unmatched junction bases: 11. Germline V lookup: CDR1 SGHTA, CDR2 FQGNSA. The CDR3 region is CASSSRTGVTGGYTF. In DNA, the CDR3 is TGTGCCAGCAGCTCCAGGACAGGGGTAACGGGGGGCTACACCTTC. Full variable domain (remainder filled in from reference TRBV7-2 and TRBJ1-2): GAGVSQSPSNKVTEKGKDVELRCDPISGHTALYWYRQSLGQGLEFLIYFQGNSAPDKSGLPSDRFSAERTGGSVSTLTIQRTQQEDSAVYLCASSSRTGVTGGYTFGSGTRLTVV.

The CDR3 is CASSSVTDRVREQYF. CDR3 sequence (DNA): TGTGCCAGCAGCTCGGTGACAGACCGAGTACGAGAGCAGTACTTC. This chain links TRBV11-3 with TRBJ2-7, with D possibly TRBD1 on 5 matching bases. There are 15 residues in the CDR3. V was trimmed by 4 bases and J by 7 bases, leaving 20 bases between them. Germline CDR1 is SGHNT and CDR2 is YENEEA.

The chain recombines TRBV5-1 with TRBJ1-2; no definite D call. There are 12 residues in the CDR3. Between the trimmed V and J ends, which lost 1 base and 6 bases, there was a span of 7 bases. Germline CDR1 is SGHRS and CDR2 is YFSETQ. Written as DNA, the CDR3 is TGCGCCAGCAGCTTGTACGGAGATGGCTACACCTTC. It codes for CASSLYGDGYTF. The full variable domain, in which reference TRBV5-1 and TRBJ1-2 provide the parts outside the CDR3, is KAGVTQTPRYLIKTRGQQVTLSCSPISGHRSVSWYQQTPGQGLQFLFEYFSETQRNKGNFPGRFSGRQFSNSRSEMNVSTLELGDSALYLCASSLYGDGYTFGSGTRLTVV.

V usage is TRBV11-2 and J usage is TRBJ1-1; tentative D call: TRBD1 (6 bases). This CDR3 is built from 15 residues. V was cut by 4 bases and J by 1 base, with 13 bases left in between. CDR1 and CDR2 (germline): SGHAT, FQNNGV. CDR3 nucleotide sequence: TGTGCCAGCAGCTCAAGGGGGGGTGGGAACACTGAAGCTTTCTTT. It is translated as CASSSRGGGNTEAFF.

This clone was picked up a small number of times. CDR3 in DNA: TGTGCCAGCAGTTTTTCAGGGTCTGAAGCTTTCTTT. Translation gives CASSFSGSEAFF. This chain links TRBV27 with TRBJ1-1; perhaps TRBD1 as D (5 bases). Germline V gene data show CDR1 as MNHEY and CDR2 as SMNVEV (reference sequence). V lost 3 bases, J lost 6 bases, and 8 bases lay in between. The CDR3 consists of 12 residues.